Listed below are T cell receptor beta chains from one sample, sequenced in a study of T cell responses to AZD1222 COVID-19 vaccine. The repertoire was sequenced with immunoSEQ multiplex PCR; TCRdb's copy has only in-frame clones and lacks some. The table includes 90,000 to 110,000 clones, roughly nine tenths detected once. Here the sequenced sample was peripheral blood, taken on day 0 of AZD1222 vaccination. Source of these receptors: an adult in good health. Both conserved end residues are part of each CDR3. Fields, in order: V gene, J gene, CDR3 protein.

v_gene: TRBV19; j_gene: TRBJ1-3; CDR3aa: CASSTRGGVNSGNTIYF
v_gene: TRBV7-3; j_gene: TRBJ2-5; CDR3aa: CASSPTGGRETQYF
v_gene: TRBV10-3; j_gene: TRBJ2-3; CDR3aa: CATAGGTSTDTQYF
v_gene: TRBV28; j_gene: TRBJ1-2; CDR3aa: CASSQDRRYFYGYTF
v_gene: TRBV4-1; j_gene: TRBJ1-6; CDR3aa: CASSPRSGNSPLHF
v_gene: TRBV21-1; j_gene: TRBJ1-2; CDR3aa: CASSNGCSYGYTF
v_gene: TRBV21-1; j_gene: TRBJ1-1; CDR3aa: CASTRMETGMNTEAFF
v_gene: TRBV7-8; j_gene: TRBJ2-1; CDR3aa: CASSLAKTPRGRDFREQFF
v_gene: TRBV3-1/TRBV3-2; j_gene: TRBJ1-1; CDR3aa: CASSQWTGGRTEAFF
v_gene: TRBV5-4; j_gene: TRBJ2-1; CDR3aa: CASRGLAGFSGNEQFF
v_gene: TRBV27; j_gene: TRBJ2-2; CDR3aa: CASSLKQNTGELFF
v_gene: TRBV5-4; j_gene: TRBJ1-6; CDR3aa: CASSDDRNRNSPLHF
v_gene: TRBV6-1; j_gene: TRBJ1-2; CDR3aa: CASSEVVAGAPLYGYTF
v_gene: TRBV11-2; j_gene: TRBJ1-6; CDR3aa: CASSQNSGYSPLHF
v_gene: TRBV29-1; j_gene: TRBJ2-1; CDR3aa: CSVARGSEQFF
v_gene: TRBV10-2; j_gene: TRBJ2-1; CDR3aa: CASTLPTSGKDEQFF
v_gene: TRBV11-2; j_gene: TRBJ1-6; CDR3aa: CASSLEWGNNSPLHF
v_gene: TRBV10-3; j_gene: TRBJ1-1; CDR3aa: CAITNLQAPNTEAFF
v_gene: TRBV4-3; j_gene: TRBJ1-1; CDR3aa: CASSQVLNTEAFF
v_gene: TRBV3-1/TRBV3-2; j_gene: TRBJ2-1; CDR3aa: CASSHPGAASSYNEQFF
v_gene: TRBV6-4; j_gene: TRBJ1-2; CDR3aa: CASSEEASPYGYTF
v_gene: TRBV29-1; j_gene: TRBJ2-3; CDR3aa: CSARGPGLDTQYF
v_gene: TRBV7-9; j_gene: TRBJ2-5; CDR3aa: CASSSVSDPQETQYF
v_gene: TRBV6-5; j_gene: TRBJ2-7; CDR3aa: CAALRDGFYEQYF
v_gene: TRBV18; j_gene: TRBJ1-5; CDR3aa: CASSPIEGRTDQPQHF
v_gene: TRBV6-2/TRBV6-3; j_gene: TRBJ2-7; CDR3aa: CASSYQGGTYEQYF
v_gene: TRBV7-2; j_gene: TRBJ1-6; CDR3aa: CASSLDRLSPLHF
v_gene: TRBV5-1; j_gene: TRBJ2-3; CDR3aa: CASSVDRMTDTQYF
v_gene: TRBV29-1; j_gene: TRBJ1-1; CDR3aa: CSVESRVNTEAFF
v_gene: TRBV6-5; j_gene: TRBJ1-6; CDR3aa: CASSYRPVVGSPLHF
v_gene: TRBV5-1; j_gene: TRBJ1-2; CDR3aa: CASSRSDRTAGYTF
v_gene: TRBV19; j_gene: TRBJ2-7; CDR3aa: CASSIRAGRHYEQYF
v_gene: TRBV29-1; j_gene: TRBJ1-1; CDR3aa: CSVVPELTEAFF
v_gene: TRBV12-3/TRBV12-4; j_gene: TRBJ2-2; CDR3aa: CASSLPVTGELFF
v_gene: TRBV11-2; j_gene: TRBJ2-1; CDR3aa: CASSLQGTGGEQFF
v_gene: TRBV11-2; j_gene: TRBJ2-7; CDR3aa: CASSLYRRSEQYF
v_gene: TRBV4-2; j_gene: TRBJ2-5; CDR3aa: CASSQDMVGEETQYF
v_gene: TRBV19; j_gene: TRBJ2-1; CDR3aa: CASKALAGYSYNEQFF
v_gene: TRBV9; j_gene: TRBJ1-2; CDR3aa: CASSGDGYTF
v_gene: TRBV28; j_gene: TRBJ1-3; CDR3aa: CASSSPQGSIYF
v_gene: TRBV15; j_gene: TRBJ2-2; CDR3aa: CATSIQTGMAGELFF